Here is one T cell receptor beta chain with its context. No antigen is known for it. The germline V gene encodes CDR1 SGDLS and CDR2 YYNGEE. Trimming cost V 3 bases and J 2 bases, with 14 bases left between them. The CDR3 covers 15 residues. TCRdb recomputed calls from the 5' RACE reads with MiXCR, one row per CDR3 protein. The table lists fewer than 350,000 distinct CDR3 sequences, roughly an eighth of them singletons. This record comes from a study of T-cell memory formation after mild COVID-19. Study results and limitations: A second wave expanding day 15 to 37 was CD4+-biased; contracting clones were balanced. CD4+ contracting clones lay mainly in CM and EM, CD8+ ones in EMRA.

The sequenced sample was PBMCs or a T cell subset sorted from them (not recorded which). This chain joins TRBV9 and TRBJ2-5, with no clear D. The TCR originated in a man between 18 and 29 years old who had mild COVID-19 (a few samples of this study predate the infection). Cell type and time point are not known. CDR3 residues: CASSGSPEVQETQYF. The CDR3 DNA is TGTGCCAGCAGCGGGAGCCCGGAAGTACAAGAGACCCAGTACTTC.